This is a list of T cell receptor beta chains from one sample in a study of siplizumab effects on memory and regulatory T cells. Clones were sequenced by immunoSEQ multiplex PCR, and TCRdb holds only the in-frame ones, with some missing. The data hold roughly 100,000 clones, with approximately 90% observed a single time. Specimen: CD4+ T cells sorted from blood. Source of these receptors: a human donor in good health. Both conserved end residues are trimmed from each CDR3. A row's size may be missing; if present it is once, few, many or a size class.

CDR3 protein | V gene | clone size | J gene
ASSLSGRADGELF | TRBV11-1 | NA | TRBJ2-2
ATSRGAGRAEQF | TRBV15 | NA | TRBJ2-1
ASSLRGQDPNYVGYT | TRBV5-1 | NA | TRBJ1-2
ASRDPDRTGVGMNTEAF | TRBV7-8 | few | TRBJ1-1
SVDGAGTSGTDTQY | TRBV29-1 | NA | TRBJ2-3
ASRNSFGSEQY | TRBV6-1 | NA | TRBJ2-7
ASTPGRDYEQY | TRBV2 | NA | TRBJ2-7
ASSDTGFDSPLH | TRBV9 | NA | TRBJ1-6
ASSLGGAGELF | TRBV5-1 | NA | TRBJ2-2
ASSSTGTNYGYT | TRBV7-2 | NA | TRBJ1-2
ASSATLAAGETQY | TRBV7-9 | NA | TRBJ2-5
ASSPFRVTDTQY | TRBV5-1 | NA | TRBJ2-3
ASSLTRDLYGYT | TRBV7-2 | NA | TRBJ1-2
ASRGQGAFEETQY | TRBV11-1 | NA | TRBJ2-5
ASSSGHPNEKLF | TRBV6-5 | NA | TRBJ1-4
ASSLNPRQEQF | TRBV28 | NA | TRBJ2-1
ASSQDRVIGEQY | TRBV4-2 | NA | TRBJ2-7
ASSLRGQGDQPQH | TRBV11-2 | few | TRBJ1-5
ASSEPGLRAAYEQY | TRBV6-1 | NA | TRBJ2-7
ASSLGSGNTIY | TRBV5-1 | NA | TRBJ1-3
ASSVDGGVTEAF | TRBV9 | NA | TRBJ1-1
ASSLARLNYGYT | TRBV7-2 | NA | TRBJ1-2
ASSLRDKKETQY | TRBV18 | NA | TRBJ2-5
ASSLHTEYGYT | TRBV7-6 | NA | TRBJ1-2
ASSLTVGGTDTQY | TRBV27 | NA | TRBJ2-3
ASSMTTSGNTIY | TRBV5-1 | few | TRBJ1-3
ASSSQGSGGYT | TRBV5-1 | NA | TRBJ1-2
ASSPLRRPQETQY | TRBV18 | NA | TRBJ2-5
ASWGSGSYNEQF | TRBV5-8 | NA | TRBJ2-1
ASTPGQSYEQY | TRBV2 | NA | TRBJ2-7
ASSLGGLAGLQTDTQY | TRBV5-4 | NA | TRBJ2-3
ASMPVAGGELF | TRBV27 | NA | TRBJ2-2
ASSERPGQETQY | TRBV6-1 | NA | TRBJ2-5
ASRRSGRGYEQY | TRBV6-6 | NA | TRBJ2-7
ASGSGDPPQH | TRBV6-1 | NA | TRBJ1-5
ASSPGYEQY | TRBV18 | NA | TRBJ2-7
ASSSGGSGELF | TRBV7-3 | NA | TRBJ2-2
ASARDSPVEKLF | TRBV30 | NA | TRBJ1-4
SVERTNTEAF | TRBV29-1 | NA | TRBJ1-1
ASSLGSGRNEAF | TRBV11-3 | NA | TRBJ1-1